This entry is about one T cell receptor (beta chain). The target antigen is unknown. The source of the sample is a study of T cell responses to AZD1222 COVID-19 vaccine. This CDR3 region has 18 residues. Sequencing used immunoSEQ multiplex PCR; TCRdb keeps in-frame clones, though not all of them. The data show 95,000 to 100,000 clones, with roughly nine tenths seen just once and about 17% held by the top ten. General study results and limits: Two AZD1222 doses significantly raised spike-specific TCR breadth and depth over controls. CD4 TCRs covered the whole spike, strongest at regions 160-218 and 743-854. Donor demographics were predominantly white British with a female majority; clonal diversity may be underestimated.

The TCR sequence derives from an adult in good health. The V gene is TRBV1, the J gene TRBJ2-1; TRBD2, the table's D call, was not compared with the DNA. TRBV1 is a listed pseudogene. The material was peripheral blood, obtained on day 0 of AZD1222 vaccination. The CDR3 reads CTSSQGLAGAFLKNEQFF. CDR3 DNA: TGCACCAGCAGCCAGGGGCTAGCGGGGGCCTTTCTTAAAAATGAGCAGTTCTTC.